The source of this T cell receptor (beta chain) is a study of neurological immune-mediated disorders. The cDNA was produced through 5'RACE with 10-nucleotide random UMIs. Via MiXCR, TCRdb re-called the 5' RACE reads, giving one row per CDR3 protein. Of around 50,000 distinct CDR3 sequences in the sample, under 4.5% were seen once. This clonotype was counted many times. Per the germline V gene, CDR1 is SGHAT and CDR2 is FQNNGV. The CDR3 contains 16 residues. V lost 0 bases and J lost 1, with 11 bases in between. Sequencing was performed on PBMCs. The sequence was obtained from a woman aged 25 to 39 with multiple sclerosis. The chain couples TRBV11-2 to TRBJ2-3; D might be TRBD2 (7 bases). This CDR3 reads CASSLESGGRTDTQYF. The CDR3, as DNA: TGTGCCAGCAGCTTAGAATCCGGGGGGCGCACAGATACGCAGTATTTT.